What follows are 2 T cell receptor beta chains derived from one specimen sequenced in a study of cytomegalovirus exposure and HLA in healthy donors. PCR used 60 Vbeta primers and 13 Jbeta primers. Sequencing used immunoSEQ multiplex PCR; TCRdb keeps in-frame clones, though not all of them. Of about 170,000 clones listed, 80% to 90% were seen once; the top ten hold 2% to 2.5%. The sequencing input was PBMCs. All receptors derive from a young man in good health and CMV-seropositive.

The sample holds a few counts of this clone. This chain links TRBV7-3 with TRBJ1-1; 9 bases line up with TRBD1. Trimming at V came to 5 bases and at J to 2 bases, leaving 12 bases not matched to a gene. This CDR3 comprises 17 residues. From germline, CDR1 is SGHTA and CDR2 FQGTGA. The CDR3 spells CASSTIPGTGPNTEAFF. The CDR3 nucleotides are TGTGCCAGCAGCACAATTCCCGGGACAGGGCCTAACACTGAAGCTTTCTTT.

The chain joins TRBV7-3 to TRBJ2-2, with TRBD1 identical over 9 bases. The CDR3 totals 16 residues. The germline gives CDR1 SGHTA, CDR2 FQGTGA. The V gene end was trimmed by 7 bases and the J gene end by 4 bases; junction bases not matched to a gene: 10. The CDR3 DNA reads TGTGCCAGCACCACTTACACAGGGGGCATCACCGGGGAGCTGTTTTTT. Encoded protein: CASTTYTGGITGELFF.